These T cell receptor beta chains were read from a single sample in a study of blood T cell repertoires in COVID-19. Method: immunoSEQ multiplex PCR; TCRdb's copy keeps in-frame clones and lacks some. This sample carries about 320,000 clones, about 87% of them seen once, and the ten largest clones take more than 8.5%. The sequencing sample was made of PBMCs or T cells enriched from blood (not recorded which). All receptors come from a young woman who had recovered from COVID-19. Each CDR3 is given with its conserved first and last residue. Each record gives: CDR3 protein, CDR3 DNA, clone size, V gene, D gene, J gene. A D gene is named only where the DNA matches it firmly. Clone size is not always given. Where it is, it says once, few, many or a class for expanded clones.

cdr3_aa: CASNPRQGRDQPQHF; cdr3_nt: TGTGCCAGTAACCCACGACAGGGCCGGGATCAGCCCCAGCATTTT; clone_size: NA; v_call: TRBV19; d_call: TRBD1; j_call: TRBJ1-5
cdr3_aa: CSVLAGGFPQETQYF; cdr3_nt: TGCAGCGTTTTAGCGGGGGGCTTCCCCCAAGAGACCCAGTACTTC; clone_size: NA; v_call: TRBV29-1; d_call: TRBD2; j_call: TRBJ2-5
cdr3_aa: CASSLTGGANYGYTF; cdr3_nt: TGTGCCAGCAGCTTAACAGGTGGGGCCAACTATGGCTACACCTTC; clone_size: NA; v_call: TRBV7-3; d_call: NA; j_call: TRBJ1-2
cdr3_aa: CASSLSGKGNYGYTF; cdr3_nt: TGTGCCAGCAGTTTATCAGGGAAGGGGAACTATGGCTACACCTTC; clone_size: NA; v_call: TRBV27; d_call: NA; j_call: TRBJ1-2
cdr3_aa: CASSLSGGVSYYEQYF; cdr3_nt: TGTGCCAGCAGCCTTAGCGGGGGGGTGAGTTATTACGAGCAGTACTTC; clone_size: NA; v_call: TRBV7-8; d_call: TRBD2; j_call: TRBJ2-7
cdr3_aa: CASSRAAPIF; cdr3_nt: TGTGCCAGTAGTAGGGCAGCCCCCATCTTT; clone_size: NA; v_call: TRBV19; d_call: NA; j_call: TRBJ1-1
cdr3_aa: CASNFLAGGPETQYF; cdr3_nt: TGTGCCAGCAATTTCCTAGCGGGGGGGCCAGAGACCCAGTACTTC; clone_size: NA; v_call: TRBV6-5; d_call: TRBD2; j_call: TRBJ2-5
cdr3_aa: CASSQENWQGFYEQYF; cdr3_nt: TGCGCCAGCAGCCAAGAAAACTGGCAGGGATTCTACGAGCAGTACTTC; clone_size: NA; v_call: TRBV4-3; d_call: NA; j_call: TRBJ2-7
cdr3_aa: CASSVEGRRRVRAFF; cdr3_nt: TGCGCCAGCAGCGTGGAGGGTCGGAGGCGGGTCCGTGCTTTCTTT; clone_size: NA; v_call: TRBV5-1; d_call: NA; j_call: TRBJ1-1
cdr3_aa: CASSLIRGDSNQPQHF; cdr3_nt: TGTGCCAGCAGCTTAATCAGGGGCGATAGCAATCAGCCCCAGCATTTT; clone_size: NA; v_call: TRBV7-3; d_call: NA; j_call: TRBJ1-5
cdr3_aa: CASIDRDRGPPGRTGELFF; cdr3_nt: TGTGCCAGCATTGACCGGGACAGGGGGCCCCCTGGGAGGACCGGGGAGCTGTTTTTT; clone_size: NA; v_call: TRBV14; d_call: TRBD1; j_call: TRBJ2-2
cdr3_aa: CASSRTSGVETQYF; cdr3_nt: TGTGCCAGCAGTAGAACTAGCGGGGTGGAGACCCAGTACTTC; clone_size: NA; v_call: TRBV11-2; d_call: TRBD2; j_call: TRBJ2-5
cdr3_aa: CASSSLGTRAYEQYF; cdr3_nt: TGTGCCAGCAGCTCCCTCGGGACTAGAGCCTACGAGCAGTACTTC; clone_size: NA; v_call: TRBV5-5; d_call: TRBD2; j_call: TRBJ2-7
cdr3_aa: CASSIVVVWQISNQPQHF; cdr3_nt: TGTGCCAGTAGTATAGTTGTTGTCTGGCAGATTAGCAATCAGCCCCAGCATTTT; clone_size: few; v_call: TRBV19; d_call: NA; j_call: TRBJ1-5
cdr3_aa: CASSLGQGKGEQFF; cdr3_nt: TGTGCCAGCAGCTTGGGACAGGGGAAGGGCGAGCAGTTCTTC; clone_size: NA; v_call: TRBV5-5; d_call: TRBD1; j_call: TRBJ2-1
cdr3_aa: CASSLLTGGAPNEQFF; cdr3_nt: TGTGCCAGCAGTTTATTGACGGGCGGGGCCCCGAATGAGCAGTTCTTC; clone_size: once; v_call: TRBV28; d_call: NA; j_call: TRBJ2-1
cdr3_aa: CASSIGTNLADTQYF; cdr3_nt: TGTGCCAGCAGTATAGGGACTAACCTAGCGGATACGCAGTATTTT; clone_size: many; v_call: TRBV6-5; d_call: TRBD2; j_call: TRBJ2-3
cdr3_aa: CASRQSPISDRAPRKFNLNQPQHF; cdr3_nt: TGTGCCAGCAGGCAGTCTCCAATATCGGACAGGGCTCCCAGAAAATTCAATCTAAATCAGCCCCAGCATTTT; clone_size: NA; v_call: TRBV3-1/TRBV3-2; d_call: TRBD1; j_call: TRBJ1-5
cdr3_aa: CASAKWGEGRETQYF; cdr3_nt: TGTGCCAGCGCTAAATGGGGGGAGGGCCGAGAGACCCAGTACTTC; clone_size: once; v_call: TRBV27; d_call: TRBD2; j_call: TRBJ2-5
cdr3_aa: CASSQGDSLSYGYTF; cdr3_nt: TGTGCCAGCAGCCAAGGGGACAGTCTATCCTATGGCTACACCTTC; clone_size: few; v_call: TRBV4-2; d_call: TRBD1; j_call: TRBJ1-2
cdr3_aa: CASSLGSVTDTQYF; cdr3_nt: TGTGCCAGCAGCCTCGGGAGTGTCACAGATACGCAGTATTTT; clone_size: NA; v_call: TRBV11-3; d_call: NA; j_call: TRBJ2-3
cdr3_aa: CASSLYDRGNTIYF; cdr3_nt: TGTGCCAGCAGTTTATATGACAGGGGAAACACCATATATTTT; clone_size: NA; v_call: TRBV28; d_call: NA; j_call: TRBJ1-3
cdr3_aa: CASSLTPGPTGEKLFF; cdr3_nt: TGTGCCAGCAGTCTTACACCGGGTCCCACGGGGGAAAAACTGTTTTTT; clone_size: few; v_call: TRBV27; d_call: NA; j_call: TRBJ1-4
cdr3_aa: CASSQARGYTF; cdr3_nt: TGTGCCAGTAGTCAGGCTCGGGGCTACACCTTC; clone_size: NA; v_call: TRBV19; d_call: NA; j_call: TRBJ1-2
cdr3_aa: CASSFAGGGAGEKLFF; cdr3_nt: TGTGCCAGCAGCTTCGCTGGGGGGGGCGCCGGTGAAAAACTGTTTTTT; clone_size: NA; v_call: TRBV28; d_call: NA; j_call: TRBJ1-4
cdr3_aa: CASSLPFYYGYTF; cdr3_nt: TGTGCCAGCAGCTTGCCCTTCTACTATGGCTACACCTTC; clone_size: NA; v_call: TRBV5-5; d_call: NA; j_call: TRBJ1-2
cdr3_aa: CASSQGSGETQYF; cdr3_nt: TGCGCCAGCAGCCAAGGGTCGGGAGAGACCCAGTACTTC; clone_size: NA; v_call: TRBV4-3; d_call: NA; j_call: TRBJ2-5
cdr3_aa: CASSVGQVGEKLFF; cdr3_nt: TGTGCCAGCAGCGTTGGACAGGTGGGAGAAAAACTGTTTTTT; clone_size: NA; v_call: TRBV9; d_call: TRBD1; j_call: TRBJ1-4
cdr3_aa: CASSRDRGINQPQHF; cdr3_nt: TGCGCCAGCAGCCGCGACAGGGGGATCAATCAGCCCCAGCATTTT; clone_size: few; v_call: TRBV4-1; d_call: TRBD1; j_call: TRBJ1-5
cdr3_aa: CASSLGSDRTIFTLHF; cdr3_nt: TGTGCCAGCAGTTTAGGTTCGGACAGGACAATATTCACCCTCCACTTT; clone_size: NA; v_call: TRBV28; d_call: TRBD1; j_call: TRBJ1-6
cdr3_aa: CASSPPGPGGAGEQYF; cdr3_nt: TGTGCCAGCTCACCACCGGGTCCGGGAGGGGCGGGCGAGCAGTACTTC; clone_size: NA; v_call: TRBV18; d_call: TRBD2; j_call: TRBJ2-7
cdr3_aa: CAWSGGQLNSPLHF; cdr3_nt: TGTGCCTGGAGTGGAGGACAGCTAAATTCACCCCTCCACTTT; clone_size: few; v_call: TRBV30; d_call: NA; j_call: TRBJ1-6
cdr3_aa: CASSTQGTYNSPLHF; cdr3_nt: TGTGCCAGCAGCACACAGGGAACCTATAATTCACCCCTCCACTTT; clone_size: NA; v_call: TRBV5-6; d_call: NA; j_call: TRBJ1-6
cdr3_aa: CASSAQGGGSPLHF; cdr3_nt: TGTGCCAGCAGCGCACAGGGCGGCGGGTCACCCCTCCACTTT; clone_size: few; v_call: TRBV9; d_call: NA; j_call: TRBJ1-6